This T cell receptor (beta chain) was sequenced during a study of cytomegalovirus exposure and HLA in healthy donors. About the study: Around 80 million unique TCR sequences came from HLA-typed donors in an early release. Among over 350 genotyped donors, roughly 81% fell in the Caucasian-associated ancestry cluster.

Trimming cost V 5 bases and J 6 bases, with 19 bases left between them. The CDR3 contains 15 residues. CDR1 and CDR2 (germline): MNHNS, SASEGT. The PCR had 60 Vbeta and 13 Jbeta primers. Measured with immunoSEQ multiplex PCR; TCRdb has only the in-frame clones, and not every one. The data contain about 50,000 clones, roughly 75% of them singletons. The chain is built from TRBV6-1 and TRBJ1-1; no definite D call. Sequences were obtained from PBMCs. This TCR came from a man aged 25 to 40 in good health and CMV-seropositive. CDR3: CASSPPGKGFAEAFF. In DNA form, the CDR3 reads TGTGCCAGCAGTCCCCCCGGGAAAGGTTTCGCTGAAGCTTTCTTT.